Listed below are T cell receptor beta chains from one sample, sequenced in a study of shared clonotypes between healthy human individuals. Method: immunoSEQ multiplex PCR; TCRdb's copy keeps in-frame clones and lacks some. This table has about 2.4 million clones, under 95% appearing once. The sequencing sample was made of naive CD4+ T cells from PBMCs. The receptors were sampled from a man between 18 and 35 years old in good health. Some clones in this sample may be carry-over from other donors' samples. Each CDR3 is given with its conserved first and last residue. Fields, in order: D gene, J gene, V gene, CDR3 protein. D genes are given only for firm matches.

TRBD1,TRBJ1-2,TRBV28,CASSFLRTGGANYGYTF
.,TRBJ2-2,TRBV2,CASSVDGANTGELFF
.,TRBJ2-7,TRBV7-8,CASSFGLYEQYF
.,TRBJ1-1,TRBV29-1,CSVERIRRFAFF
.,TRBJ2-7,TRBV30,CAWGIDPNEQYF
TRBD2,TRBJ2-3,TRBV27,CASSFKRESDTQYF
TRBD2,.,TRBV5-1,CASSGTTAGGSSYEQYF
.,TRBJ1-1,TRBV29-1,CSVEGGPTEAFF
.,TRBJ1-4,TRBV11-2,CASSLEGEKLFF
TRBD1,TRBJ1-5,TRBV28,CASRKPTGINQPQHF
.,TRBJ2-5,TRBV5-4,CASSLGALQETQYF
.,TRBJ2-2,TRBV19,CASRGLGPGELFF
TRBD1,TRBJ2-5,TRBV19,CASNMGQAQETQYF
.,TRBJ1-1,TRBV28,CASSSQGPPEAFF
TRBD1,TRBJ2-4,TRBV10-3,CAISQDRGDIQYF
TRBD1,TRBJ1-4,TRBV5-1,CASSSGTVSSTNEKLFF
.,TRBJ2-2,TRBV7-9,CASSLARQGWTGELFF